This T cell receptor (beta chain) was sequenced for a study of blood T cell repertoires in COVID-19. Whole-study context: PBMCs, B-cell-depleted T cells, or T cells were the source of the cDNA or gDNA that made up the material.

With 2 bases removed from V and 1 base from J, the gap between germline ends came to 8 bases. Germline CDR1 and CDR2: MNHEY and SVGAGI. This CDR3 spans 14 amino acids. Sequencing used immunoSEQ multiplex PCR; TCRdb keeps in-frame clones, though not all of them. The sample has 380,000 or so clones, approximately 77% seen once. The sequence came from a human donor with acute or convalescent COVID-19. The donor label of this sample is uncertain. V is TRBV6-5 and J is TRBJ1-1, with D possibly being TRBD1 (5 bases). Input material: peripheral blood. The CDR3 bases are TGTGCCAGCAGTTACCTCACAGGGAACACTGAAGCTTTCTTT. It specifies CASSYLTGNTEAFF.